Each of the 15 T cell receptor beta chains below was sequenced from the same sample in a study of T cell responses to AZD1222 COVID-19 vaccine. Measured with immunoSEQ multiplex PCR; TCRdb has only the in-frame clones, and not every one. The data hold 200,000 to 250,000 clones, with less than 95% observed a single time. The sample consisted of peripheral blood, taken 28 days after the second dose of the MenACWY control vaccine. The receptor source for this set is an adult who received the MenACWY meningococcal vaccine as a control.

CDR3 in DNA: TGTGCCAGCAGCCAAGGAGACGTGGCCATCACCGAGCTGTTTTTT. Amino acid sequence: CASSQGDVAITELFF. The rearrangement uses TRBV3-1 (or the pseudogene TRBV3-2) and TRBJ2-2; no firm D call. Trimming cost V 1 base and J 11 bases, with 17 bases left between them. The CDR3 totals 15 residues. CDR1 is LGHDT and CDR2 is YNNKEL in the germline V gene (reference sequence).

CDR3: CASSRTSGAGELFF. CDR3 nucleotides: TGTGCCAGCAGCCGGACTAGCGGAGCGGGGGAGCTGTTTTTT. The V call is TRBV7-6, the J call TRBJ2-2, with TRBD2 identical over 10 bases. Germline loops: CDR1 SGHVS, CDR2 FNYEAQ. The CDR3 has 14 amino acids. With 5 bases clipped from V and 8 bases from J, the junction kept 5 bases outside the gene matches.

The rearrangement links TRBV30 to TRBJ1-5; D is possibly TRBD1 (6 bases). The CDR3 spans 14 residues. Germline values: CDR1 GTSNPN, CDR2 SVGIG (reference sequence). Trimming cost V 4 bases and J 4 bases, with 14 bases left between them. The CDR3 loop is CAWKPGQHNQPQHF. The CDR3 DNA reads as TGTGCCTGGAAACCCGGACAGCATAATCAGCCCCAGCATTTT. The full variable domain, its missing parts supplied by reference TRBV30 and TRBJ1-5, is SQTIHQWPATLVQPVGSPLSLECTVEGTSNPNLYWYRQAAGRGLQLLFYSVGIGQISSEVPQNLSASRPQDRQFILSSKKLLLSDSGFYLCAWKPGQHNQPQHFGDGTRLSIL.

This sequence joins TRBV6-5 and TRBJ2-1, with TRBD1 matching 9 bases. Germline values: CDR1 MNHEY, CDR2 SVGAGI. After removal of 4 bases from V and 2 bases from J, the junction contained 3 bases not matched to a gene. This CDR3 comprises 15 residues. For the CDR3, the DNA is TGTGCCAGCAGTTTGGGACAGGGACCCTACAATGAGCAGTTCTTC. The encoded protein is CASSLGQGPYNEQFF.

The chain couples TRBV7-9 to TRBJ2-5; D may be TRBD2 (5 bases). The CDR3 has 14 residues. Trimming took off 5 bases at V and 4 bases at J, with 14 bases between the two ends. Looked up from germline, CDR1 is SEHNR and CDR2 is FQNEAQ (reference sequence). The CDR3 coding sequence is TGTGCCAGCAGCCCTTCGTTGAGCGGAGAGACCCAGTACTTC. Its translation: CASSPSLSGETQYF.

V and J are TRBV5-5 and TRBJ2-7; weak D call: TRBD1 (5 bases). The CDR3 covers 12 residues. Trimming removed 4 bases from V and 4 bases from J, with 9 bases in between. In germline, CDR1 is SGHKS, CDR2 YYEKEE (reference sequence). The CDR3 loop is CASSPRQYEQYF. The DNA for the CDR3 is TGTGCCAGCAGCCCGAGACAGTACGAGCAGTACTTC.

This clone has a single count. The V gene is TRBV2, the J gene TRBJ1-5; 8 positions agree with TRBD1. The junction had 11 bases not matched to a gene; V was cut back by 7 bases and J by 3 bases. This CDR3 spans 16 amino acids. CDR1 SNHLY and CDR2 FYNNEI come from the germline V gene. CDR3: CASNAVWTGINQPQHF. The CDR3 DNA reads as TGTGCCAGCAATGCAGTGTGGACAGGGATCAATCAGCCCCAGCATTTT.

This clone was recorded once. The chain couples TRBV5-1 to TRBJ2-2; D is perhaps TRBD1 (6 bases). Germline V gene data show CDR1 as SGHRS and CDR2 as YFSETQ. Trimming removed 2 bases at V and 1 base at J, with 9 bases between. The CDR3 has 15 amino acids. The CDR3 sequence is CASSLSTGNTGELFF. As DNA, the CDR3 is TGCGCCAGCAGCTTATCGACAGGGAACACCGGGGAGCTGTTTTTT. The variable domain in full, completed from reference TRBV5-1 and TRBJ2-2, reads KAGVTQTPRYLIKTRGQQVTLSCSPISGHRSVSWYQQTPGQGLQFLFEYFSETQRNKGNFPGRFSGRQFSNSRSEMNVSTLELGDSALYLCASSLSTGNTGELFFGEGSRLTVL.

The rearrangement uses TRBV27 and TRBJ2-6; TRBD2 aligns across 14 bases. Trimming at V came to 6 bases and at J to 2 bases, leaving 3 bases not matched to a gene. Germline V gene sequence: CDR1 MNHEY, CDR2 SMNVEV (reference sequence). CDR3 size: 17 residues. The CDR3 reads CASSRGLAGAGANVLTF. The CDR3 DNA reads as TGTGCCAGCAGCCGGGGACTAGCGGGGGCTGGGGCCAACGTCCTGACTTTC. The complete variable domain, with remaining parts taken from reference TRBV27 and TRBJ2-6, reads EAQVTQNPRYLITVTGKKLTVTCSQNMNHEYMSWYRQDPGLGLRQIYYSMNVEVTDKGDVPEGYKVSRKEKRNFPLILESPSPNQTSLYFCASSRGLAGAGANVLTFGAGSRLTVL.

The chain recombines TRBV15 with TRBJ2-5, with D tentatively TRBD2 (6 bases). This CDR3 spans 17 amino acids. Germline CDR1 LNHNV, CDR2 YYDKDF (reference sequence). V gave up 5 bases and J gave up 4 bases, with 23 bases separating them. This CDR3 reads CATSGVRETEAGETQYF. CDR3 coding DNA: TGTGCCACCAGCGGAGTACGGGAGACAGAGGCGGGAGAGACCCAGTACTTC.

V usage is TRBV5-1 and J usage is TRBJ1-1; D is possibly TRBD1 (6 bases). The CDR3 spans 17 residues. Trimming removed 5 bases at V and 0 bases at J, with 20 bases between. Germline assignment: CDR1 SGHRS and CDR2 YFSETQ. The CDR3 region is CASRQDSIGIMNTEAFF. The CDR3 coding sequence is TGCGCCAGCAGGCAGGACAGCATCGGGATAATGAACACTGAAGCTTTCTTT.

This clone was observed once. The V gene is TRBV7-2, the J gene TRBJ2-2, with 9 bases matching TRBD1. CDR1 and CDR2 (germline): SGHTA, FQGNSA. The length of the CDR3 is 15 residues. Trimming took 5 bases from V and 6 from J; bases not matched to a gene: 7. The CDR3 DNA reads as TGTGCCAGCAGCCGGGACAGGGTCGGGTCCGGGGAGCTGTTTTTT. Residues: CASSRDRVGSGELFF.

The rearrangement uses TRBV28 and TRBJ1-6; maybe TRBD1 (6 bases). Trimming pared 1 base from V and 6 bases from J, leaving 7 bases between. In germline, CDR1 is MDHEN, CDR2 SYDVKM. The CDR3 extends over 14 amino acids. The CDR3 sequence is CASSLSGVNSPLHF. The CDR3 nucleotides are TGTGCCAGCAGTTTATCAGGGGTTAATTCACCCCTCCACTTT.

This chain connects TRBV7-2 to TRBJ2-7, with 9 positions matching TRBD2. The ends lost 5 bases at V and 4 bases at J; junction bases unmatched: 6. CDR3 length: 14 amino acids. The germline CDR1 and CDR2 sequences are SGHTA and FQGNSA. The CDR3 DNA reads TGTGCCAGCAGCCAAGGACTAGCGTCGTACGAGCAGTACTTC. Amino acid sequence: CASSQGLASYEQYF.

The gene calls are TRBV6-5 and TRBJ1-6; D ambiguous. This CDR3 comprises 15 residues. Germline CDR1 and CDR2: MNHEY and SVGAGI. V lost 6 bases and J lost 2, with 11 bases in between. DNA for the CDR3: TGTGCCAGCAGCTACGACAAGCCCTATAATTCACCCCTCCACTTT. It translates to CASSYDKPYNSPLHF.